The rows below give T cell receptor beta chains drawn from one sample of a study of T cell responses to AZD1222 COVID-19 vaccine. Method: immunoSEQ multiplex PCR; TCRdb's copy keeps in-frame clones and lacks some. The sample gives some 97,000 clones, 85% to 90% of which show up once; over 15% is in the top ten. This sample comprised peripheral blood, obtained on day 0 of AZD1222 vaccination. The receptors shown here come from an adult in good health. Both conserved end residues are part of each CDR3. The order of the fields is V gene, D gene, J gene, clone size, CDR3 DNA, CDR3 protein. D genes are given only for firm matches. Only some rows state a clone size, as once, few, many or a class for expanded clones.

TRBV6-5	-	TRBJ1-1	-	TGTGCCAGCAGTTACTGGGGGGGTCTCGACACTGAAGCTTTCTTT	CASSYWGGLDTEAFF
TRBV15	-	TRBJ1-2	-	TGTGCCACCAGCCCTGCCACTAGCCTCTATGGCTACACCTTC	CATSPATSLYGYTF
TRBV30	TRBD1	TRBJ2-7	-	TGTGCCTGGAGCAGACAGGGGCCCGAGCAGTACTTC	CAWSRQGPEQYF
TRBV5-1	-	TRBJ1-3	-	TGCGCCAGCAGCTTGGTTTCCGGCACTGGAAACACCATATATTTT	CASSLVSGTGNTIYF
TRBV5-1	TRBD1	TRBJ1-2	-	TGCGCCAGCAGCGGAACCGGGACAGGGGTCTATGGCTACACCTTC	CASSGTGTGVYGYTF
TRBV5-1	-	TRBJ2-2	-	TGCGCCAGCAGCACGGGGGCCGGGGCACGGTACGGGGAGCTGTTTTTT	CASSTGAGARYGELFF
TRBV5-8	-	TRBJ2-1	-	TGTGCCAGCAGCTTGCCATGGAGGAACAATGAGCAGTTCTTC	CASSLPWRNNEQFF
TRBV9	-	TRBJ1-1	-	TGTGCCAGCAGCGCCCTATCGGGCGGACCCATGAACACTGAAGCTTTCTTT	CASSALSGGPMNTEAFF
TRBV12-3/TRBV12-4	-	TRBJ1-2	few	TGTGCCAGCAGTGGTCGGGGATTTGGCTACACCTTC	CASSGRGFGYTF
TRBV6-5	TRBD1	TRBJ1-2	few	TGTGCCAGTCAGATGGACAGGGGTGATGGCTACACCTTC	CASQMDRGDGYTF
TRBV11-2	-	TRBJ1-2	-	TGTGCCAGCAGCTTAGTCCGGTACGAGGATGGCTACACCTTC	CASSLVRYEDGYTF
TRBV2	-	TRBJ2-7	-	TGTGCCAGCAGTGAGAACGGGAAAGGGTCCTACGAGCAGTACTTC	CASSENGKGSYEQYF
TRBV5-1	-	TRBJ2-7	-	TGCGCCAGCACCAATTTGCAGTACTTC	CASTNLQYF
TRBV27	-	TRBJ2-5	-	TGTGCCAGCAGCGAGAAAGGGACCTACGGGGAGACCCAGTACTTC	CASSEKGTYGETQYF
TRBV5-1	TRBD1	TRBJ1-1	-	TGCGCCAGCAGCTTTACAGGGGGAGAGTACACTGAAGCTTTCTTT	CASSFTGGEYTEAFF
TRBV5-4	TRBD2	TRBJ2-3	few	TGTGCCAGCAGCCCAAGCGGGGGGACCACAGATACGCAGTATTTT	CASSPSGGTTDTQYF
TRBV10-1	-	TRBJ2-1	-	TGCGCCAGCAGGGGGGGACCTAGCAATGAGCAGTTCTTC	CASRGGPSNEQFF
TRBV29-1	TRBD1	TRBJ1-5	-	TGCAGCGGCCTCAGGGGGGAACGGGGATACAAACTTTTGGCGAACAATCAGCCCCAGCATTTT	CSGLRGERGYKLLANNQPQHF
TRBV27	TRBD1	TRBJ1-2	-	TGTGCCAGCAGACAGGGGGGGAGCGGCTATGGCTACACCTTC	CASRQGGSGYGYTF
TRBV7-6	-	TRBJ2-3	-	TGTGCCAGCAGCTTTTTAGCGTTCGGCACAGATACGCAGTATTTT	CASSFLAFGTDTQYF
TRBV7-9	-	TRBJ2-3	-	TGTGCCAGCAGCTGGCGTGGGGATACGCAGTATTTT	CASSWRGDTQYF
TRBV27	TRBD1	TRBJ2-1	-	TGTGCCTTTCACCCAGGGGGCGCCCGCTACAATGAGCAGTTCTTC	CAFHPGGARYNEQFF
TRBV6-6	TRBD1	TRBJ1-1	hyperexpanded	TGTGCCAGCAGATTGGGACAGAAGGACGCTGAAGCTTTCTTT	CASRLGQKDAEAFF
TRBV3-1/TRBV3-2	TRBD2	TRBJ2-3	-	TGTGCCAGCAGCCAAGGACTAGCGGGAGAGACCGATACGCAGTATTTT	CASSQGLAGETDTQYF
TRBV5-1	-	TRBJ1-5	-	TGCGCCAGCAGCTTGGGGGGGATTGATCAGCCCCAGCATTTT	CASSLGGIDQPQHF
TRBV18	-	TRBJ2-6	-	TGTGCCAGCTCCGACACACCCTCTGGGGCCAACGTCCTGACTTTC	CASSDTPSGANVLTF
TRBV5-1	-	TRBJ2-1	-	TGCGCCAGCTCCTCAGGGGGGTGGCTCAATGAGCAGTTCTTC	CASSSGGWLNEQFF
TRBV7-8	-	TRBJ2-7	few	TGTGCCAGCAGCTTGAACAGGGACGAGCAGTACTTC	CASSLNRDEQYF
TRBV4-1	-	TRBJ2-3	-	TGCGCCAGCAGCATCCCGAGGGCAGATACGCAGTATTTT	CASSIPRADTQYF
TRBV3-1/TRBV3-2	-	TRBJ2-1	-	TGTGCCAGCAGCCAAGACCTCGTGCCGGAGTTCTTC	CASSQDLVPEFF
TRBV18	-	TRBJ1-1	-	TGTGCCAGCTCAGCGCGACAGGCCTCCAATGAAGCTTTCTTT	CASSARQASNEAFF
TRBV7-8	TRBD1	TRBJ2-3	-	TGTGCCAGCAGCCCGCCAGGGGGCCTCTCAGATACGCAGTATTTT	CASSPPGGLSDTQYF
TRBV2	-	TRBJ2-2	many	TGTGCCATCACCCGGGACTACACCGGGGAGCTGTTTTTT	CAITRDYTGELFF
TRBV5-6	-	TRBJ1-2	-	TGTGCCAGCAGCTTAAGGGTAAACGGTGACTATGGCTACACCTTC	CASSLRVNGDYGYTF
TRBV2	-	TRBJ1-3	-	TGTGCCAGCAGTGATCAGATACAAGGAAACACCATATATTTT	CASSDQIQGNTIYF
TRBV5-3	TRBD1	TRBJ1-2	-	TGTGCCAGAACCTACAATCCTGGACAGGGGGTGAACTATGGCTACACCTTC	CARTYNPGQGVNYGYTF
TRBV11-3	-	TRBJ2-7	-	TGTGCCAGCAGCTCAGGGGTCGGCGAGCAGTACTTC	CASSSGVGEQYF
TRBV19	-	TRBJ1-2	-	TGTGCCAGTTGGACCGTATCCTATGGCTACACCTTC	CASWTVSYGYTF
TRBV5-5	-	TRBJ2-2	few	TGTGCCAGCAGCAAGGTTGACGGGGAGCTGTTTTTT	CASSKVDGELFF
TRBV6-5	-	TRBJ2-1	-	TGTGCCAGCAGTTCCCAAGCGGGTGGATCCTACAATGAGCAGTTCTTC	CASSSQAGGSYNEQFF
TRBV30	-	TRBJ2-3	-	TGTGCCTGGGGTGGGGGGTCGGTGTCAGGTACGCAGTATTTT	CAWGGGSVSGTQYF
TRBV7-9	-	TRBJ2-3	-	TGTGCCAGCAGCTTCCTGTCCCAGGGGATGATGGATACGCAGTATTTT	CASSFLSQGMMDTQYF
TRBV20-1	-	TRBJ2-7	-	TGCAGTGCTAGTTCTGGGTCAGGTAGCGGCTACGAGCAGTACTTC	CSASSGSGSGYEQYF
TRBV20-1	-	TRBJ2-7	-	TGCAGTGCTAGAGATGAAGGAGCAGTGAACTTC	CSARDEGAVNF
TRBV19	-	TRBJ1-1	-	TGTGCCAGTACCCCGGTCCGCGGAACTGAAGCTTTCTTT	CASTPVRGTEAFF
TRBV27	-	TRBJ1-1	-	TGTGCCAGCAGTTTCAACATGAACACTGAAGCTTTCTTT	CASSFNMNTEAFF
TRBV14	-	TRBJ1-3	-	TGTGCCAGCAGCCAAGTTCAAGCTCACGGAAACACCATATATTTT	CASSQVQAHGNTIYF
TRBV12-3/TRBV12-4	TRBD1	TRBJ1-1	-	TGTGCCAGCAGTTCAGGGGACAGTGAGGCTTTCTTT	CASSSGDSEAFF
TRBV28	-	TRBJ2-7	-	TGTGCCAGCAGTGGGGGGCTTGGGACAGCTAGCTCCTACGAGCAGTACTTC	CASSGGLGTASSYEQYF
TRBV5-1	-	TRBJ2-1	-	TGCGCCAGCAGTTTCTACAATGAGCAGTTCTTC	CASSFYNEQFF